This T cell receptor (beta chain) was captured in a study of blood T cell repertoires in COVID-19. Whole-study context: The study drew acute and convalescent COVID-19 samples from the United States, Italy and Spain. The analysed material was cDNA or gDNA that came from T cells, B-cell-depleted T cells, or PBMCs.

The CDR3 is made up of 15 amino acids. Germline-derived CDR1 and CDR2 are SNHLY and FYNNEI. V was cut by 0 bases and J by 5 bases, with 13 bases left in between. Authors' data handling: Quantification of nucleated cells was approximated via reference gene primer amplification. Clones were read by immunoSEQ multiplex PCR, and TCRdb kept only the in-frame ones, dropping some. V, J and clone size reflect that table, while D and trimming were determined from the DNA. The sample contains a few hundred thousand clones, approximately 83% of which appear only once. The source is a woman aged 60-75 years who had recovered from COVID-19. The sequenced sample was PBMCs or T cells enriched from blood (not recorded which). The chain recombines TRBV2 with TRBJ2-5; no firm D call. In DNA form, the CDR3 reads TGTGCCAGCAGTGAAGCGCTGAGGTTCGGTGAGACCCAGTACTTC. This encodes CASSEALRFGETQYF.